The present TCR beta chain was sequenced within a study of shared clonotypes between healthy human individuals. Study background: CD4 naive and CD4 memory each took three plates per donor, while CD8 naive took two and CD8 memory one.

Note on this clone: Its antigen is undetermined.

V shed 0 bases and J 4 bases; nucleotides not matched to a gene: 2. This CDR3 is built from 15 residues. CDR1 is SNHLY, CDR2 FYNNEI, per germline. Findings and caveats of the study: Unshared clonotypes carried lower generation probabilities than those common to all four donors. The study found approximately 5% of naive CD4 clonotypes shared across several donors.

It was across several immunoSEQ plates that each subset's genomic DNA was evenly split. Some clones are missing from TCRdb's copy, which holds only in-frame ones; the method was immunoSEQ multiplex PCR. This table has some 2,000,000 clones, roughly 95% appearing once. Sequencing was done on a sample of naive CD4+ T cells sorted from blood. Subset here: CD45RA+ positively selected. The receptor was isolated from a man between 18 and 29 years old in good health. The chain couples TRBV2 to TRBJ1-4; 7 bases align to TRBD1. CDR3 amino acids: CASSEAGTVNEKLFF. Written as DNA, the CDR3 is TGTGCCAGCAGTGAAGCCGGGACAGTTAATGAAAAACTGTTTTTT.